This passage covers 24 T cell receptor beta chains from one sample sequenced in a study of cytomegalovirus exposure and HLA in healthy donors (dated by TCRdb to 2016 to 2017). To prepare the library, the immunoSEQ multiplex PCR assay was applied. The multiplex PCR relied on a mix of 60 forward primers for TCR Vbeta segments and 13 reverse primers for TCR Jbeta segments. TCRdb carries this immuneACCESS record with in-frame sequences only. Its versions omit some clonotypes, under half of them owing to an unresolved V gene in the studies checked, with the rest unexplained. In all, the sample holds over 150,000 clones, and roughly 87% of those were seen once. In total, the top ten clones hold approximately 0.23% of the sample. The sample consisted of PBMCs. Source of these receptors: a girl under three years old in good health and CMV-seronegative.

The rearrangement uses TRBV28 and TRBJ1-1, with D possibly matching TRBD1 (6 bases). Trimming cost V 3 bases and J 11 bases, with 13 bases left between them. CDR1 is MDHEN, CDR2 SYDVKM, per germline. The CDR3 covers 12 residues. The chain's CDR3 is CASSLGGGRAFF. The DNA for the CDR3 is TGTGCCAGCAGTTTGGGAGGGGGGAGGGCTTTCTTT.

This clone was detected a few times. This chain links TRBV13 with TRBJ2-3; D possibly corresponds to TRBD2 (6 bases). The CDR3 length is 17 residues. V was cut by 5 bases and J by 4 bases, with 22 bases left in between. Germline CDR1 is PRHDT and CDR2 is FYEKMQ (reference sequence). The CDR3 sequence: CASSRNFFLGEADTQYF. The CDR3 DNA reads TGTGCCAGCAGCCGTAATTTTTTTCTAGGGGAGGCAGATACGCAGTATTTT.

The chain joins TRBV6-5 to TRBJ2-2; 9 bases align to TRBD2. CDR1 is MNHEY and CDR2 is SVGAGI in the germline V gene. J gave up 5 bases and V 7 bases, and 8 bases lay outside the gene matches. The CDR3 is 15 residues long. This CDR3 is CASIAGGPWTGELFF. CDR3 bases: TGTGCCAGCATTGCGGGGGGGCCGTGGACCGGGGAGCTGTTTTTT.

The chain combines TRBV4-1 with TRBJ2-2, with 8 bases fitting TRBD2. V lost 4 bases, J lost 7 bases, and 11 bases stayed unmatched. CDR1 is MGHRA and CDR2 is YSYEKL in the germline V gene. This CDR3 spans 16 amino acids. Here the CDR3 DNA reads TGCGCCAGCAGCCGAGTCGGTAGCGGGAAAAACGGGGAGCTGTTTTTT. Amino acid sequence: CASSRVGSGKNGELFF.

The chain links TRBV6-4 to TRBJ2-1; D is undetermined. This CDR3 is 16 amino acids long. From germline, CDR1 is MRHNA and CDR2 SNTAGT. V lost 0 bases and J lost 9, with 18 bases in between. The DNA for the CDR3 is TGTGCCAGCAGTGACTCGTGGCGAGGTTCGGTGGGTGAGCAGTTCTTC. Its translation is CASSDSWRGSVGEQFF.

This clone was found once. The chain uses TRBV30 and TRBJ2-7; a possible D gene is TRBD1 (5 bases). Trimming cost V 0 bases and J 6 bases, with 12 bases left between them. Germline assignment: CDR1 GTSNPN and CDR2 SVGIG (reference sequence). The CDR3 consists of 13 residues. The CDR3: CAWSVSTAGEQYF. CDR3 nucleotide sequence: TGTGCCTGGAGTGTATCGACAGCCGGCGAGCAGTACTTC.

V is TRBV27 and J is TRBJ1-3; 10 bases are a match to TRBD1. The junction had 6 bases not matched to a gene; V was cut back by 5 bases and J by 2 bases. In germline, CDR1 is MNHEY, CDR2 SMNVEV (reference sequence). The CDR3 has 16 amino acids. The CDR3: CASSIDRGRPGNTIYF. The CDR3 nucleotides read TGTGCCAGCAGTATAGACAGGGGGCGTCCTGGAAACACCATATATTTT.

The gene calls are TRBV6-1 and TRBJ2-1, with 7 bases aligning to TRBD1. The trim removed 7 bases at V and 3 bases at J, leaving 6 bases unmatched. Germline CDR1 MNHNS, CDR2 SASEGT. The CDR3 loop spans 14 amino acids. The CDR3 spells CASKGQPVYNEQFF. CDR3 coding DNA: TGTGCCAGCAAGGGACAGCCCGTCTACAATGAGCAGTTCTTC.

This clone was detected only once. The chain uses TRBV11-2 and TRBJ2-1; TRBD2 aligns across 16 bases. Germline assignment: CDR1 SGHAT and CDR2 FQNNGV. The CDR3 spans 19 residues. The junction had 9 bases not matched to a gene; V was cut back by 3 bases and J by 4 bases. The CDR3 sequence is CASSFTGTSGGARYNEQFF. Written as DNA, the CDR3 is TGTGCCAGCAGCTTCACCGGGACTAGCGGGGGGGCCAGGTACAATGAGCAGTTCTTC.

The chain has TRBV13 and TRBJ2-3; 8 nucleotides line up with TRBD2. There are 14 residues in the CDR3. The germline V gene has CDR1 PRHDT and CDR2 FYEKMQ (reference sequence). Trimming removed 5 bases from V and 1 base from J; junction bases left unmatched: 2. The CDR3 DNA follows: TGTGCCAGCAGCCCGACTAGCGGCACAGATACGCAGTATTTT. This gives the protein CASSPTSGTDTQYF.

The rearrangement joins TRBV4-2 to TRBJ1-1, with D tentatively TRBD1 (5 bases). V lost 1 base, J lost 1 base, and 25 bases lay in between. Germline V gene sequence: CDR1 LGHNA, CDR2 YNFKEQ. The length of the CDR3 is 20 residues. The CDR3 here is CASSQAPFEGLLRRNTEAFF. CDR3 nucleotides: TGTGCCAGCAGCCAAGCCCCGTTTGAGGGACTTTTGAGGCGGAACACTGAAGCTTTCTTT.

The CDR3, as DNA: TGTGCCAGCAGTTCTAGGGGGCCGGGTGGCTACACCTTC. Amino acids: CASSSRGPGGYTF. This chain links TRBV6-5 with TRBJ1-2; 7 bases are shared with TRBD1. Germline CDR1 MNHEY, CDR2 SVGAGI. With V trimmed by 4 bases and J by 7 bases, 6 bases remained unmatched. The CDR3 length is 13 residues.

This clone showed up just once. The chain has TRBV9 and TRBJ2-7; D is possibly TRBD1 (6 bases). Germline CDR1 reads SGDLS; CDR2 reads YYNGEE. V lost 1 base and J 0 bases, leaving 11 bases between the germline ends. There are 15 residues in the CDR3. The CDR3 sequence: CASSVTPGHSYEQYF. Written as DNA, the CDR3 is TGTGCCAGCAGCGTAACCCCGGGACACTCCTACGAGCAGTACTTC.

V usage is TRBV9 and J usage is TRBJ2-7; 9 nucleotides agree with TRBD1. Germline V gives CDR1 SGDLS, CDR2 YYNGEE. The V segment lost 3 bases and the J segment 2 bases; nucleotides outside the gene matches: 6. The CDR3 length is 15 residues. In nucleotides, the CDR3 is TGTGCCAGCAGCGCATCGACAGGGGGTCCCTACGAGCAGTACTTC. The encoded protein is CASSASTGGPYEQYF.

This chain uses TRBV5-1 with TRBJ1-1; D unclear. CDR1 and CDR2 (germline): SGHRS, YFSETQ. CDR3 length equals 14 residues. The ends were cut back, 3 bases at V and 1 base at J, with 10 bases in the middle. The CDR3 sequence: CASSYQAGNTEAFF. CDR3 DNA sequence: TGCGCCAGCAGCTACCAAGCCGGGAACACTGAAGCTTTCTTT.

The chain joins TRBV29-1 to TRBJ1-2, with TRBD1 as a possible D gene (5 bases). CDR1 and CDR2 from the germline V gene are SQVTM and ANQGSEA. V lost 7 bases to trimming and J lost 6 bases, with 15 bases between them. The CDR3 loop spans 12 amino acids. CDR3 sequence: CSASIPGNGYTF. The CDR3 coding sequence is TGCAGCGCCAGTATTCCAGGGAATGGCTACACCTTC.

This chain links TRBV21-1 with TRBJ2-7; the DNA was not compared with TRBD1, the D call given in the table. TRBV21-1 has pseudogene status. CDR3 size: 15 residues. In DNA form, the CDR3 reads TGTGCCAGCAGCAAAGGAGGGACAGGGGTCTACGAGCAGTACTTC. Residues: CASSKGGTGVYEQYF.

V and J are TRBV6-7 and TRBJ1-2, with D possibly TRBD1 on 6 matching bases. TRBV6-7 is an ORF, and what it does is uncertain. V was cut by 0 bases and J by 5 bases, with 25 bases left in between. This CDR3 contains 19 residues. This CDR3 reads CASSYSRLRDTLIPYGYTF. The CDR3, as DNA: TGTGCCAGCAGTTACTCGAGGCTACGGGACACTCTCATTCCTTATGGCTACACCTTC.

This clone was seen a handful of times. This chain joins TRBV5-1 and TRBJ1-4, with D possibly matching TRBD1 (6 bases). The germline V gene encodes CDR1 SGHRS and CDR2 YFSETQ. The CDR3 runs 16 residues. The V and J ends lost 4 bases and 7 bases respectively, with 20 bases between them. This CDR3 is CASSPEPRQEAEKLFF. Here the CDR3 DNA reads TGCGCCAGCAGCCCCGAACCTAGACAGGAGGCTGAAAAACTGTTTTTT.

The gene calls are TRBV30 and TRBJ2-3, with 8 bases that match TRBD2. Germline CDR1 is GTSNPN and CDR2 is SVGIG (reference sequence). This CDR3 spans 14 amino acids. V lost 5 bases, J lost 3 bases, and 7 bases stayed unmatched. CDR3 residues: CAWFRAGATDTQYF. The CDR3 nucleotides are TGTGCCTGGTTTCGAGCGGGAGCAACAGATACGCAGTATTTT.

This clone was seen a handful of times. The genes are TRBV6-5 and TRBJ2-7, with TRBD1 as a possible D gene (6 bases). Germline loops: CDR1 MNHEY, CDR2 SVGAGI. CDR3 length: 14 amino acids. Trimming stripped 5 bases from V and 5 bases from J, with 16 bases between. Written as DNA, the CDR3 is TGTGCCAGCAGTAAAAATCGACAGGTCCACGAGCAGTACTTC. Its translation: CASSKNRQVHEQYF.

Concerning this clone itself: Additional DNA sequences in this sample encode the identical CDR3. The rearrangement joins TRBV4-2 to TRBJ2-2; TRBD2 matches 14 bases. The CDR3 is made up of 17 amino acids. Germline V gene lookup returns CDR1 LGHNA and CDR2 YNFKEQ. The ends lost 0 bases at V and 8 bases at J; junction bases unmatched: 5. CDR3 sequence: CASSQDPGTSGGGELFF. The CDR3 nucleotides read TGTGCCAGCAGCCAAGATCCAGGGACTAGCGGGGGAGGGGAGCTGTTTTTT.

The chain links TRBV7-9 to TRBJ2-7; no definite D call. Trimming took 4 bases from V and 2 from J, leaving 3 bases between them. The CDR3 covers 11 residues. Germline CDR1 reads SEHNR; CDR2 reads FQNEAQ (reference sequence). The CDR3 reads CASSSTYEQYF. The CDR3 DNA reads TGTGCCAGCAGCTCCACCTACGAGCAGTACTTC.

Only a few counts were recorded for this clone. The chain is built from TRBV18 and TRBJ2-5; perhaps TRBD1 as D (6 bases). The ends were cut back, 2 bases at V and 5 bases at J, with 12 bases in the middle. The CDR3 length is 14 residues. Germline CDR1 is KGHSH and CDR2 is LQKENI. The CDR3 sequence: CASSPETGGETQYF. CDR3 in DNA: TGTGCCAGCTCACCAGAGACAGGCGGCGAGACCCAGTACTTC.